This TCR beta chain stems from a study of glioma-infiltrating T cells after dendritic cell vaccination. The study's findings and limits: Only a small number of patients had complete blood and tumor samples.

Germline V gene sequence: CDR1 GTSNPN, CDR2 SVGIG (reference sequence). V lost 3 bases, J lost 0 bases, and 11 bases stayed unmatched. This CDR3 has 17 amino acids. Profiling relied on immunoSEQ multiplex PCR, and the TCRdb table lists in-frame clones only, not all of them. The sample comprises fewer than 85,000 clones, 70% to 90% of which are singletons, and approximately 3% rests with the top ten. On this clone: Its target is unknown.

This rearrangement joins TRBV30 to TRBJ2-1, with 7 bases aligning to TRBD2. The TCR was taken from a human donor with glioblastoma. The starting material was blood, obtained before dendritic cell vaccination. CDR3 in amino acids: CAWSPLWGRGSYNEQFF. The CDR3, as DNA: TGTGCCTGGAGCCCACTGTGGGGGAGGGGCTCCTACAATGAGCAGTTCTTC.